This is a list of T cell receptor beta chains from one sample in a study of blood T cell repertoires in COVID-19. TCRdb's table, derived via immunoSEQ multiplex PCR, lists solely in-frame clones and lacks some. The table has under 250,000 clones, over 75% seen once. Sequencing used PBMCs or T cells enriched from blood (not recorded which). These receptors were collected from a woman aged 55-69 years who had recovered from COVID-19. CDR3s include the opening cysteine and the closing phenylalanine or tryptophan. A D gene is named only where the DNA matches it firmly. Some rows have no size entry. The others give once, few or many, or a class for an expanded clone.

V gene: TRBV6-5; J gene: TRBJ1-2; clone size: NA; D gene: TRBD1; CDR3 DNA: TGTGCCAGCGGGCCGGGACAGGAAGGGGGCTACACCTTC; CDR3 protein: CASGPGQEGGYTF
V gene: TRBV7-9; J gene: TRBJ1-3; clone size: few; D gene: NA; CDR3 DNA: TGTGCCAGCAGCTTAGGTATTTCTGGAAACACCATATATTTT; CDR3 protein: CASSLGISGNTIYF
V gene: TRBV12-5; J gene: TRBJ1-1; clone size: NA; D gene: NA; CDR3 DNA: TGTGCTAGTGGTTTTGGGGGCGCGACCCCTGAAGCTTTCTTT; CDR3 protein: CASGFGGATPEAFF
V gene: TRBV7-2; J gene: TRBJ1-2; clone size: NA; D gene: TRBD1; CDR3 DNA: TGTGCCAGCAGCTTAGCCGCCGGGACAGGGAACTATGGCTACACCTTC; CDR3 protein: CASSLAAGTGNYGYTF
V gene: TRBV11-2; J gene: TRBJ1-1; clone size: NA; D gene: NA; CDR3 DNA: TGTGCCAGCAGCCCACGCAGGCAGCAGAACACTGAAGCTTTCTTT; CDR3 protein: CASSPRRQQNTEAFF
V gene: TRBV3-1/TRBV3-2; J gene: TRBJ2-5; clone size: NA; D gene: NA; CDR3 DNA: TGTGCCAGCAGCCAGGGACTGCCGAAGGTTCGGGGTTCGACCCAGTACTTC; CDR3 protein: CASSQGLPKVRGSTQYF
V gene: TRBV27; J gene: TRBJ1-3; clone size: few; D gene: NA; CDR3 DNA: TGTGCCAGCAGTTCCCGTGGCATTTCTGGAAACACCATATATTTT; CDR3 protein: CASSSRGISGNTIYF
V gene: TRBV3-1/TRBV3-2; J gene: TRBJ1-3; clone size: NA; D gene: TRBD1; CDR3 DNA: TGTGCCAGCAGTTACGCCCCGGGACAGGGGGACGGAAACACCATATATTTT; CDR3 protein: CASSYAPGQGDGNTIYF
V gene: TRBV5-1; J gene: TRBJ1-3; clone size: NA; D gene: NA; CDR3 DNA: TGCGCCAGCAGCTCCAGCGGTCGGGTTCCCATATATTTT; CDR3 protein: CASSSSGRVPIYF
V gene: TRBV12-3/TRBV12-4; J gene: TRBJ1-5; clone size: NA; D gene: NA; CDR3 DNA: TGTGCCAGCACCGGGACAAGATATCAGCCCCAGCATTTT; CDR3 protein: CASTGTRYQPQHF
V gene: TRBV7-9; J gene: TRBJ1-2; clone size: NA; D gene: TRBD1; CDR3 DNA: TGTGCCAGCAGCTCCAGACAGGGGGATGGCTACACCTTC; CDR3 protein: CASSSRQGDGYTF
V gene: TRBV7-9; J gene: TRBJ2-7; clone size: NA; D gene: NA; CDR3 DNA: TGTGCCAGCAGCCCCATACTTGTGCACGAGCAGTACTTC; CDR3 protein: CASSPILVHEQYF
V gene: TRBV19; J gene: TRBJ1-1; clone size: NA; D gene: NA; CDR3 DNA: TGTGCCAGTAGTTCTAGGGGCGTTGGCACTGAAGCTTTCTTT; CDR3 protein: CASSSRGVGTEAFF
V gene: TRBV9; J gene: TRBJ2-3; clone size: NA; D gene: TRBD2; CDR3 DNA: TGTGCCAGCAGCGGGACTAGCGGGGGGCTACTGGATACGCAGTATTTT; CDR3 protein: CASSGTSGGLLDTQYF
V gene: TRBV10-3; J gene: TRBJ1-1; clone size: few; D gene: TRBD1; CDR3 DNA: TGTGCCATCAGTGAAACAGGGGAATACACTGAAGCTTTCTTT; CDR3 protein: CAISETGEYTEAFF
V gene: TRBV9; J gene: TRBJ2-7; clone size: NA; D gene: NA; CDR3 DNA: TGTGCCAGCAGCCCCTCCGACAGGAGCTCCTACGAGCAGTACTTC; CDR3 protein: CASSPSDRSSYEQYF
V gene: TRBV10-2; J gene: TRBJ2-7; clone size: NA; D gene: TRBD2; CDR3 DNA: TGCGCCAGCAGTGAGACTACTAGCGGGAGTATCGAGCAGTACTTC; CDR3 protein: CASSETTSGSIEQYF
V gene: TRBV19; J gene: TRBJ2-1; clone size: NA; D gene: TRBD1; CDR3 DNA: TGTGCCAGTAGTATGTTGGACAGGGGTTTCAATGAGCAGTTCTTC; CDR3 protein: CASSMLDRGFNEQFF
V gene: TRBV7-7; J gene: TRBJ2-6; clone size: NA; D gene: TRBD2; CDR3 DNA: TGTGCCAGCAGCCCTGGACTAGCGGGTATCTCTGGGGCCAACGTCCTGACTTTC; CDR3 protein: CASSPGLAGISGANVLTF
V gene: TRBV4-2; J gene: TRBJ2-5; clone size: NA; D gene: TRBD1; CDR3 DNA: TGTGCCAGCAGCCAAGTGGAGACAGGGGTGTTATCAACCCAGTACTTC; CDR3 protein: CASSQVETGVLSTQYF
V gene: TRBV9; J gene: TRBJ2-5; clone size: NA; D gene: TRBD2; CDR3 DNA: TGTGCCAGCAGCGTAGATAGCGGGAGGTTCGAGACCCAGTACTTC; CDR3 protein: CASSVDSGRFETQYF
V gene: TRBV5-4; J gene: TRBJ2-3; clone size: NA; D gene: NA; CDR3 DNA: TGTGCCAGCAGCCTAAGGACCTCGGGGGCAGATACGCAGTATTTT; CDR3 protein: CASSLRTSGADTQYF
V gene: TRBV5-1; J gene: TRBJ1-4; clone size: NA; D gene: NA; CDR3 DNA: TGCGCCAGCAGCTCACAACCCCGAGGATCGAATGAAAAACTGTTTTTT; CDR3 protein: CASSSQPRGSNEKLFF
V gene: TRBV20-1; J gene: TRBJ2-5; clone size: NA; D gene: TRBD2; CDR3 DNA: TGCAGTGCTAGTCTCGGGACTAGCGGGGAGACCCAGTACTTC; CDR3 protein: CSASLGTSGETQYF
V gene: TRBV9; J gene: TRBJ2-1; clone size: once; D gene: NA; CDR3 DNA: TGTGCCAGCAGCGCCCTCTTCCCTAGCGCCCCACGGGGTAATGAGCAGTTCTTC; CDR3 protein: CASSALFPSAPRGNEQFF
V gene: TRBV6-5; J gene: TRBJ2-1; clone size: NA; D gene: TRBD1; CDR3 DNA: TGTGCCAGCAGTTGGTCCGGGACAGGGGGACTCAATGAGCAGTTCTTC; CDR3 protein: CASSWSGTGGLNEQFF
V gene: TRBV29-1; J gene: TRBJ1-3; clone size: few; D gene: NA; CDR3 DNA: TGCAGCGTTGGAGGAAACGGAAACACCATATATTTT; CDR3 protein: CSVGGNGNTIYF
V gene: TRBV11-2; J gene: TRBJ2-1; clone size: NA; D gene: NA; CDR3 DNA: TGTGCCAGCAGCTTAGGGCGGCTGTCCAATGAGCAGTTCTTC; CDR3 protein: CASSLGRLSNEQFF
V gene: TRBV2; J gene: TRBJ1-1; clone size: NA; D gene: TRBD1; CDR3 DNA: TGTGCCAGCAGCGGACAGGGGCGGACCGAAGCTTTCTTT; CDR3 protein: CASSGQGRTEAFF
V gene: TRBV29-1; J gene: TRBJ2-3; clone size: NA; D gene: TRBD1; CDR3 DNA: TGCAGCGTTCGACAGGGGAGTGGAGATACGCAGTATTTT; CDR3 protein: CSVRQGSGDTQYF
V gene: TRBV4-3; J gene: TRBJ1-2; clone size: NA; D gene: NA; CDR3 DNA: TGCGCCAGCAGCCAAGATAGCGGGGTGTATGGCTACACCTTC; CDR3 protein: CASSQDSGVYGYTF
V gene: TRBV7-6; J gene: TRBJ1-1; clone size: NA; D gene: NA; CDR3 DNA: TGTGCCAGCAGCTTAAGACAGAGGAACACTGAAGCTTTCTTT; CDR3 protein: CASSLRQRNTEAFF
V gene: TRBV21-1; J gene: TRBJ2-5; clone size: NA; D gene: NA; CDR3 DNA: TGTGCCAGCAGCAAATCGTCGGGACAGGAGAGACAAGAGACCCAGTACTTC; CDR3 protein: CASSKSSGQERQETQYF
V gene: TRBV12-3/TRBV12-4; J gene: TRBJ1-5; clone size: NA; D gene: TRBD1; CDR3 DNA: TGTGCCAGCAGTGACAGGGGTCAGCCCCAGCATTTT; CDR3 protein: CASSDRGQPQHF
V gene: TRBV9; J gene: TRBJ2-1; clone size: once; D gene: NA; CDR3 DNA: TGTGCCAGCAGCGCCCGGGAGAATCACAATGAGCAGTTCTTC; CDR3 protein: CASSARENHNEQFF
V gene: TRBV4-2; J gene: TRBJ2-3; clone size: NA; D gene: TRBD2; CDR3 DNA: TGTGCCAGCAGCCAATTTAGCGGGGGGCCCCGCACAGATACGCAGTATTTT; CDR3 protein: CASSQFSGGPRTDTQYF
V gene: TRBV14; J gene: TRBJ1-2; clone size: NA; D gene: NA; CDR3 DNA: TGTGCCAGCAGCCAAGATCTTAACAGGGCCGGTGGTGGCTACACCTTC; CDR3 protein: CASSQDLNRAGGGYTF
V gene: TRBV4-1; J gene: TRBJ1-2; clone size: NA; D gene: TRBD1; CDR3 DNA: TGCGCCAGCAGCGAGAAGACAGGGGATAACTATGGCTACACCTTC; CDR3 protein: CASSEKTGDNYGYTF
V gene: TRBV29-1; J gene: TRBJ2-7; clone size: once; D gene: TRBD1; CDR3 DNA: TGCAGCGTTGGTGGGGACAGGGACTACGAGCAGTACTTC; CDR3 protein: CSVGGDRDYEQYF
V gene: TRBV3-1/TRBV3-2; J gene: TRBJ2-1; clone size: once; D gene: NA; CDR3 DNA: TGTGCCAGCAGCCAAGATTTGCGGAGTTTCAATGAGCAGTTCTTC; CDR3 protein: CASSQDLRSFNEQFF
V gene: TRBV24-1; J gene: TRBJ1-1; clone size: NA; D gene: NA; CDR3 DNA: TGTGCCACCCAACTTTGTTTGGGGGCCACTGAAGCTTTCTTT; CDR3 protein: CATQLCLGATEAFF
V gene: TRBV6-5; J gene: TRBJ1-5; clone size: NA; D gene: NA; CDR3 DNA: TGTGCCAGCAGAAACGACAGATATAGCAATCAGCCCCAGCATTTT; CDR3 protein: CASRNDRYSNQPQHF
V gene: TRBV29-1; J gene: TRBJ1-2; clone size: NA; D gene: TRBD1; CDR3 DNA: TGCAGCGTAGAAGGACAGGGGGCTAACTATGGCTACACCTTC; CDR3 protein: CSVEGQGANYGYTF